This T cell receptor beta chain was profiled in a study of blood T cell repertoires in COVID-19. About the study: Sites across the United States, Italy and Spain contributed samples from acute and convalescent COVID-19. PBMCs, B-cell-depleted T cells, or T cells were the source of the cDNA or gDNA that made up the material.

The table came from immunoSEQ multiplex PCR; TCRdb's copy has only in-frame clones and leaves some out. The sample contains about 160,000 clones, approximately 80% of which appear only once. The germline gives CDR1 SGHTA, CDR2 FQGNSA. V gave up 3 bases and J gave up 5 bases; unmatched junction bases: 4. This CDR3 region has 15 residues. The rearrangement uses TRBV7-2 and TRBJ2-1; TRBD1 aligns across 10 bases. The specimen was peripheral blood. This clonotype was sampled from a woman at least 80 years old with active or convalescent COVID-19. The CDR3 coding sequence is TGTGCCAGCAGCTTGGGACAGGGGTTCCACAATGAGCAGTTCTTC. It codes for CASSLGQGFHNEQFF.